Below are 26 T cell receptor beta chains sequenced from a single sample in a study of blood T cells in healthy people across ages. PCR was performed a second time for 7 to 11 cycles using a sample-barcoded 5' primer and a J-beta primer mix. TCRdb used MiXCR to reprocess the 5' RACE reads, holding one entry per CDR3 protein. This table has approximately 800,000 distinct CDR3 sequences, roughly 40% appearing once. Source material: blood. These TCRs come from a man younger than 35 in good health.

This clonotype was detected a few times. The chain employs TRBV9 and TRBJ1-2; D possibly corresponds to TRBD1 (5 bases). Germline V CDR1 and CDR2: SGDLS, YYNGEE. This CDR3 has 14 residues. Trimming took 3 bases from V and 4 from J, leaving 13 bases between them. The CDR3 loop is CASSEPGGGYGYTF. CDR3 bases: TGTGCCAGCAGCGAGCCCGGGGGGGGCTATGGCTACACCTTC. The full variable domain, rest sourced from reference TRBV9 and TRBJ1-2, is DSGVTQTPKHLITATGQRVTLRCSPRSGDLSVYWYQQSLDQGLQFLIQYYNGEERAKGNILERFSAQQFPDLHSELNLSSLELGDSALYFCASSEPGGGYGYTFGSGTRLTVV.

The gene calls are TRBV7-9 and TRBJ1-1; D unclear. The germline V gene encodes CDR1 SEHNR and CDR2 FQNEAQ (reference sequence). Trimming left V 5 bases short and J 5 bases short, with 12 bases between. The CDR3 contains 13 residues. In DNA form, the CDR3 reads TGTGCCAGCAGCCCGTGGCAGGAAACTGAAGCTTTCTTT. It translates to CASSPWQETEAFF.

J is TRBJ1-1 and V is TRBV5-5; a possible D gene is TRBD1 (5 bases). The V end lost 8 bases, the J end lost 4 bases, and 24 bases lay between the germline ends. CDR1 SGHKS and CDR2 YYEKEE come from the germline V gene (reference sequence). This CDR3 is 16 amino acids long. The CDR3 spells CASLADTGARATEAFF. For the CDR3, the DNA is TGTGCCAGTCTCGCCGATACCGGGGCGAGGGCCACTGAAGCTTTCTTT.

This clonotype was observed a few times. The CDR3 sequence: CASSPGSRYEQYF. The CDR3 bases are TGTGCCAGCAGTCCCGGGAGTCGCTACGAGCAGTACTTC. The J gene is TRBJ2-7, the V gene TRBV27; D is perhaps TRBD2 (6 bases). There are 13 residues in the CDR3. The V gene's germline CDR1 is MNHEY and CDR2 SMNVEV (reference sequence). The ends were cut back, 5 bases at V and 3 bases at J, with 11 bases in the middle.

The V gene is TRBV20-1, the J gene TRBJ2-1, with D unresolved. Deletions cut 0 bases from V and 1 base from J, with 22 bases between. Germline CDR1 reads DFQATT; CDR2 reads SNEGSKA (reference sequence). There are 19 residues in the CDR3. The CDR3 coding sequence is TGCAGTGCTAGAGAATTTTGGACCCCTCCCGTAAGTTCCTACAATGAGCAGTTCTTC. It is translated as CSAREFWTPPVSSYNEQFF.

The chain uses TRBV27 and TRBJ1-5, with 8 bases that match TRBD1. V trimming: 6 bases; J trimming: 2 bases; junction bases outside the gene matches: 3. This CDR3 has 14 amino acids. CDR1 MNHEY and CDR2 SMNVEV come from the germline V gene (reference sequence). This chain's CDR3 is CASSRGLGNQPQHF. CDR3 DNA sequence: TGTGCCAGCAGCAGGGGGCTCGGCAATCAGCCCCAGCATTTT.

This clonotype was picked up a small number of times. Written as DNA, the CDR3 is TGTGCCAGCTCACGACAGGGGGCGTTTGTTTCTGAAGCTTTCTTT. Amino acid sequence: CASSRQGAFVSEAFF. V usage is TRBV18 and J usage is TRBJ1-1; 10 nucleotides align to TRBD1. This CDR3 is 15 amino acids long. CDR1 KGHSH and CDR2 LQKENI come from the germline V gene. Unmatched junction bases numbered 8, after V lost 4 bases and J lost 6 bases.

The chain is built from TRBV2 and TRBJ1-5, with D unresolved. V lost 3 bases and J lost 0, with 9 bases in between. This CDR3 contains 15 residues. Germline V gives CDR1 SNHLY, CDR2 FYNNEI. The CDR3 reads CASSDEGYSNQPQHF. The CDR3 DNA is TGTGCCAGCAGTGATGAGGGATATAGCAATCAGCCCCAGCATTTT.

Of note for this clonotype: One junction end does not reproduce the germline sequence, and a read error may be involved. This chain connects TRBV5-1 to TRBJ2-3, with D perhaps TRBD1 or TRBD2 (5 bases each). The V gene's germline CDR1 is SGHRS and CDR2 YFSETQ. The CDR3 length is 16 residues. The CDR3 here is CASSTGPGSGTGTQYF. CDR3 DNA: TGCGCCAGCAGCACAGGACCAGGGAGTGGAACAGGTACGCAGTATTTT.

The rearrangement joins TRBV7-2 to TRBJ2-7; 7 nucleotides line up with TRBD2. Germline assignment: CDR1 SGHTA and CDR2 FQGNSA. The CDR3 has 15 amino acids. The V segment lost 4 bases and the J segment 1 base; nucleotides outside the gene matches: 7. The CDR3 loop reads CASSYRRTSSYEQYF. CDR3 bases: TGTGCCAGCAGCTATAGACGGACTAGTTCCTACGAGCAGTACTTC.

This sequence joins TRBV4-1 and TRBJ2-7; D uncertain. CDR1 is MGHRA, CDR2 YSYEKL, per germline. The CDR3 extends over 15 amino acids. Trimming pared 4 bases from V and 10 bases from J, leaving 23 bases between. The CDR3 region is CASSRRDGLREAQYF. As DNA, the CDR3 is TGCGCCAGCAGCCGCCGAGACGGCCTCCGAGAGGCCCAGTACTTC.

This clonotype has just a few counts. The chain carries TRBV3-1 and TRBJ2-5; no clear D. V dropped 0 bases and J dropped 2 bases, with 10 bases sitting between them. Germline lookup yields CDR1 LGHDT and CDR2 YNNKEL (reference sequence). CDR3 length: 15 residues. CDR3 sequence reads: CASSQDRARQETQYF. CDR3 nucleotides: TGTGCCAGCAGCCAAGATCGAGCGAGACAAGAGACCCAGTACTTC.

This clonotype has just a few counts. The V gene is TRBV3-1, the J gene TRBJ1-2, with D maybe TRBD1 (6 bases). Germline assignment: CDR1 LGHDT and CDR2 YNNKEL (reference sequence). Trimming took off 3 bases at V and 4 bases at J, with 15 bases between the two ends. The CDR3 totals 15 residues. This chain's CDR3 is CASSHSTQGSYGYTF. CDR3 DNA sequence: TGTGCCAGCAGCCACTCCACCCAGGGGAGCTATGGCTACACCTTC.

The V and J genes are TRBV5-1 and TRBJ1-1, with D maybe TRBD1 (6 bases). Germline-derived CDR1 and CDR2 are SGHRS and YFSETQ. The germline V and J ends were trimmed by 3 bases and 4 bases, with 16 bases remaining between them. CDR3 length: 15 residues. CDR3 sequence reads: CASSSAGEAGTEAFF. The CDR3 nucleotides are TGCGCCAGCAGCTCAGCAGGGGAGGCGGGCACTGAAGCTTTCTTT.

The chain uses TRBV13 and TRBJ2-1, with 10 bases fitting TRBD2. TRBJ2-7 matches the DNA end more closely, so the J call is doubtful. Germline loops: CDR1 PRHDT, CDR2 FYEKMQ (reference sequence). The CDR3 is 14 residues long. The CDR3 sequence is CASTQRGGYNEQYF. The CDR3 bases are TGTGCCAGCACACAGCGGGGGGGGTACAATGAGCAGTACTTC.

The V gene is TRBV4-3, the J gene TRBJ1-2; D is unclear. Germline CDR1 LGHNA, CDR2 YSLEER. The ends were cut back, 0 bases at V and 4 bases at J, with 12 bases in the middle. This CDR3 has 15 amino acids. CDR3 sequence: CASSQEEQASYGYTF. CDR3 nucleotides: TGCGCCAGCAGCCAAGAGGAGCAGGCGAGCTATGGCTACACCTTC.

This clonotype was detected only once. This may stem from a read error, because a much larger clone lies one nucleotide away. The chain links TRBV12-3 or TRBV12-4 to TRBJ2-5; D is perhaps TRBD1 or TRBD2 (5 bases each). This CDR3 spans 12 amino acids. Trimming left V 0 bases short and J 13 bases short, with 12 bases between. This CDR3 reads CASSLAQGALYF. The CDR3, as DNA: TGTGCCAGCAGTTTAGCCCAGGGAGCCCTGTACTTC.

This clonotype was observed a few times. The rearrangement links TRBV20-1 to TRBJ1-5; TRBD1 might be the D (5 bases). V lost 0 bases and J 7 bases, leaving 13 bases between the germline ends. Germline V gene lookup returns CDR1 DFQATT and CDR2 SNEGSKA (reference sequence). The CDR3 is made up of 14 amino acids. The CDR3 protein is CSARDPGSGQPQHF. CDR3 bases: TGCAGTGCTAGAGATCCAGGGTCGGGGCAGCCCCAGCATTTT.

The rearrangement links TRBV10-3 to TRBJ1-5; D is undetermined. CDR1 is ENHRY, CDR2 SYGVKD, per germline. V shed 4 bases and J shed 0 bases, with 10 bases lying between them. This CDR3 has 15 amino acids. CDR3 in DNA: TGTGCCATCAGTGCGGCCGAAAATAGCAATCAGCCCCAGCATTTT. This translates into CAISAAENSNQPQHF.

The rearrangement joins TRBV29-1 to TRBJ2-7, with a tentative D call TRBD1 (5 bases). The CDR3 contains 14 residues. Germline values: CDR1 SQVTM, CDR2 ANQGSEA. Trimming shortened V by 3 bases and J by 2 bases, and 14 bases separated the two germline ends. CDR3 sequence: CSVELGVIPYEQYF. The CDR3 DNA sequence: TGCAGCGTTGAGCTAGGGGTCATTCCCTACGAGCAGTACTTC.

Concerning this clonotype itself: One junction end disagrees with the germline gene, perhaps due to a read error. The J gene is TRBJ2-1, the V gene TRBV29-1; no firm D call. CDR1 and CDR2 (germline): SQVTM, ANQGSEA. The CDR3 consists of 15 residues. This CDR3 is CGVEILDSSYSEQFF. The CDR3 bases are TGCGGCGTTGAAATTTTGGATAGCTCCTACAGTGAGCAGTTCTTC.

The V gene is TRBV29-1, the J gene TRBJ2-5; 9 bases fit TRBD1. V was clipped by 5 bases and J by 11 bases; unmatched bases: 12. The CDR3 extends over 13 amino acids. Germline assignment: CDR1 SQVTM and CDR2 ANQGSEA. CDR3 in DNA: TGCAGCGTTACCGGACAGGGGCTACGTGAGCAGTACTTC. This encodes CSVTGQGLREQYF.

The rearrangement joins TRBV7-2 to TRBJ2-1; tentatively, D is TRBD1 (7 bases). Germline CDR1 SGHTA, CDR2 FQGNSA. V gave up 1 base and J gave up 9 bases, with 19 bases separating them. The CDR3 is made up of 16 amino acids. CDR3 nucleotides: TGTGCCAGCAGCTTAGTCCGGAGGGGGCTACATGGTGAGCAGTTCTTC. Translation gives CASSLVRRGLHGEQFF.

The gene calls are TRBV9 and TRBJ2-7; D possibly uses TRBD1 or TRBD2 (5 bases each). This CDR3 has 14 residues. The V and J ends lost 4 bases and 4 bases respectively, with 15 bases between them. Germline CDR1 is SGDLS and CDR2 is YYNGEE. The CDR3 loop reads CASSPGTRGYEQYF. CDR3 in DNA: TGTGCCAGCAGCCCCGGGACGCGCGGGTACGAGCAGTACTTC.

This chain connects TRBV7-9 to TRBJ1-1; D is perhaps TRBD1 (6 bases). From germline, CDR1 is SEHNR and CDR2 FQNEAQ (reference sequence). Between the trimmed V and J ends, which lost 0 bases and 7 bases, there was a span of 12 bases. This CDR3 has 14 residues. The CDR3 coding sequence is TGTGCCAGCAGCTTAGCGGGGGGCTCAGGTGAAGCTTTCTTT. Amino acid sequence: CASSLAGGSGEAFF.

There are a few counts of this clonotype. The V and J genes are TRBV3-1 and TRBJ1-3; TRBD1 is a possible D gene (5 bases). This CDR3 is 13 amino acids long. V was clipped by 7 bases and J by 2 bases, with 9 bases between them. Germline V gene data show CDR1 as LGHDT and CDR2 as YNNKEL (reference sequence). The CDR3 region has the DNA TGTGCCAGCACCCAGGGACCTGGAAACACCATATATTTT. As protein: CASTQGPGNTIYF.